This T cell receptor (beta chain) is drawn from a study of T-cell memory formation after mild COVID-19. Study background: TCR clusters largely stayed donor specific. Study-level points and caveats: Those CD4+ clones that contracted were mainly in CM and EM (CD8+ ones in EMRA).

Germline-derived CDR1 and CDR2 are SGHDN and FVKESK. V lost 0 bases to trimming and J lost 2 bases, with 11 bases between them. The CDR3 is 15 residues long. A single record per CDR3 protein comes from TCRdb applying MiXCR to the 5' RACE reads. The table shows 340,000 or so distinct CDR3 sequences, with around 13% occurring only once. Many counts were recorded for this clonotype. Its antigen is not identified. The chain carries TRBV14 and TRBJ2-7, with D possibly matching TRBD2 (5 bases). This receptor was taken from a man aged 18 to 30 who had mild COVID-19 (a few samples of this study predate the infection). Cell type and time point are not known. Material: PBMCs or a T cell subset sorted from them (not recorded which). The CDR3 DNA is TGTGCCAGCAGCCAAGAGATTCGGGGTGCCTACGAGCAGTACGTC. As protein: CASSQEIRGAYEQYV.